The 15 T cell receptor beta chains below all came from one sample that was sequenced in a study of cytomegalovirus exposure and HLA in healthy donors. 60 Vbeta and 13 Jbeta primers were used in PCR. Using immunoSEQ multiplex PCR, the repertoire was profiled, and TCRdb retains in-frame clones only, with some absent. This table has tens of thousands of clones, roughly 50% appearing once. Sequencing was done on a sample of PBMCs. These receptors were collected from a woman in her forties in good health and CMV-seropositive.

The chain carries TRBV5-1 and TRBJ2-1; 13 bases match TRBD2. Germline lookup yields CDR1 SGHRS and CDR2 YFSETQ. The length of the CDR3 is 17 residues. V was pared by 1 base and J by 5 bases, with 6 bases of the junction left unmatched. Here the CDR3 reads CASSLTSGGASHNEQFF. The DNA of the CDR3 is TGCGCCAGCAGCTTGACTAGCGGGGGGGCTTCCCACAATGAGCAGTTCTTC.

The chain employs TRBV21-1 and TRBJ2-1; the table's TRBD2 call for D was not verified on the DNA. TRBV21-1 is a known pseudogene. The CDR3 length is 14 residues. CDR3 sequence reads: CASGGSPSYNEQFF. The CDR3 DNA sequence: TGTGCCAGTGGGGGGTCCCCCTCCTACAATGAGCAGTTCTTC.

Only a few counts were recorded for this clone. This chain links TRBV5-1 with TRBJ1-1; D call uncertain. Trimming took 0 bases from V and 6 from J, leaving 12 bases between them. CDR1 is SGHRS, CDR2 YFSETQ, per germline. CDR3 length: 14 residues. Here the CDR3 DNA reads TGCGCCAGCAGCTTGGATGCATTTGTAGCTGAAGCTTTCTTT. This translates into CASSLDAFVAEAFF.

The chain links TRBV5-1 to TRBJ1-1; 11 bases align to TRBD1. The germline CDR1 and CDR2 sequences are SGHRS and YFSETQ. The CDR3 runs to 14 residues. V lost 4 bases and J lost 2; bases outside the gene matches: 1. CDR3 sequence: CASSGQGANTEAFF. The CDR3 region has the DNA TGCGCCAGCAGCGGACAGGGGGCCAACACTGAAGCTTTCTTT. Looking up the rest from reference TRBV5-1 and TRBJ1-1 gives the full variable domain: KAGVTQTPRYLIKTRGQQVTLSCSPISGHRSVSWYQQTPGQGLQFLFEYFSETQRNKGNFPGRFSGRQFSNSRSEMNVSTLELGDSALYLCASSGQGANTEAFFGQGTRLTVV.

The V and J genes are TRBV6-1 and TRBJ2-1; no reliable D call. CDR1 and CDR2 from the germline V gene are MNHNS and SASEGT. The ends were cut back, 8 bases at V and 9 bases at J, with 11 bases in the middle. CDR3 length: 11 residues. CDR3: CASVYLGEQFF. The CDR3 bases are TGTGCCAGCGTTTATCTAGGTGAGCAGTTCTTC.

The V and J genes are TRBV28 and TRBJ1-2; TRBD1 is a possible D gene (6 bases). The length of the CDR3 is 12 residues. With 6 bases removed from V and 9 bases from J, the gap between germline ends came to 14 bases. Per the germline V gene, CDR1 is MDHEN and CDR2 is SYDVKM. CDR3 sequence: CASRPRTDSYTF. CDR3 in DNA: TGTGCCAGCAGGCCCCGGACAGATAGCTACACCTTC.

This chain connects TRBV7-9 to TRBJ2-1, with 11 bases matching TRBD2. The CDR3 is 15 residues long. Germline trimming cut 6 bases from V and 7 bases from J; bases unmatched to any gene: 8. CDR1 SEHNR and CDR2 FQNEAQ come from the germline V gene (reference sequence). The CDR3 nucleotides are TGTGCCAGCAGTCCACCGGCTAGCGGGGGGAATGAGCAGTTCTTC. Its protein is CASSPPASGGNEQFF.

CDR3 sequence: CASSPRGGKQYF. The DNA of the CDR3 is TGTGCCAGCAGCCCCCGGGGGGGCAAGCAGTACTTC. V and J are TRBV2 and TRBJ2-7; 8 bases are a match to TRBD2. V was pared by 6 bases and J by 8 bases, with 6 bases of the junction left unmatched. The CDR3 has 12 residues. Germline V gives CDR1 SNHLY, CDR2 FYNNEI.

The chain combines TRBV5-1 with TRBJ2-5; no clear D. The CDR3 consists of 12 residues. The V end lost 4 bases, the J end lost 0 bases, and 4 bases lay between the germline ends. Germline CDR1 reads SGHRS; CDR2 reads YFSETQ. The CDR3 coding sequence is TGCGCCAGCAGCGCGTACCAAGAGACCCAGTACTTC. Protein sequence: CASSAYQETQYF. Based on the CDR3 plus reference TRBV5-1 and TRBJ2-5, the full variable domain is KAGVTQTPRYLIKTRGQQVTLSCSPISGHRSVSWYQQTPGQGLQFLFEYFSETQRNKGNFPGRFSGRQFSNSRSEMNVSTLELGDSALYLCASSAYQETQYFGPGTRLLVL.

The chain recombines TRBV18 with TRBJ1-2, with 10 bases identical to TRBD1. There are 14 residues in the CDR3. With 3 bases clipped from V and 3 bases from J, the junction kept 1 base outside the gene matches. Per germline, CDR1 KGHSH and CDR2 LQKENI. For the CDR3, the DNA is TGTGCCAGCTCACCGACAGGGGGCCACTATGGCTACACCTTC. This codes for CASSPTGGHYGYTF.

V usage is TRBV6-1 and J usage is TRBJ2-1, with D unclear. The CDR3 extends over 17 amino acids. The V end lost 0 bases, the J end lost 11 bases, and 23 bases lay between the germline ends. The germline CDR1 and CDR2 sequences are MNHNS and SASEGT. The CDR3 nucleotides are TGTGCCAGCAGTGAAGCGCCGTCGAGCTCCCCAAGCGAGCAGCAGTTCTTC. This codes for CASSEAPSSSPSEQQFF.

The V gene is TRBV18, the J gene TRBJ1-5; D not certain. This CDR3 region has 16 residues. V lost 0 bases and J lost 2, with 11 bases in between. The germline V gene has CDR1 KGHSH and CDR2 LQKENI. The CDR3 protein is CASSPPQNTGNQPQHF. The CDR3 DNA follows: TGTGCCAGCTCACCACCCCAGAATACCGGCAATCAGCCCCAGCATTTT.

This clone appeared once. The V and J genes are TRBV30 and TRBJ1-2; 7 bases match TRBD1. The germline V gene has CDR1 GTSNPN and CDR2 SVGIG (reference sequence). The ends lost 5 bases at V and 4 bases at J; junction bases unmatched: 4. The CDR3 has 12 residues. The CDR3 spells CAWSRDSYGYTF. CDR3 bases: TGTGCCTGGTCCCGGGACAGCTATGGCTACACCTTC.

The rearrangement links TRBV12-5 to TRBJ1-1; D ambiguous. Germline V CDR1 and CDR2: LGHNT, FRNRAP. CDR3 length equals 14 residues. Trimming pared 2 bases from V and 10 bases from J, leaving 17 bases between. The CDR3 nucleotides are TGTGCTAGTGGTTTGATGAGCGGGGTTTCGGGAGCTTTCTTT. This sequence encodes CASGLMSGVSGAFF.

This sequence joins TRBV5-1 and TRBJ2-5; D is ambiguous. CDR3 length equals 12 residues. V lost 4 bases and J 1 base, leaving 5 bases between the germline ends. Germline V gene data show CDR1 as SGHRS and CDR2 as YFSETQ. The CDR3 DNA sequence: TGCGCCAGCAGCGCCAGCCAAGAGACCCAGTACTTC. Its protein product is CASSASQETQYF.